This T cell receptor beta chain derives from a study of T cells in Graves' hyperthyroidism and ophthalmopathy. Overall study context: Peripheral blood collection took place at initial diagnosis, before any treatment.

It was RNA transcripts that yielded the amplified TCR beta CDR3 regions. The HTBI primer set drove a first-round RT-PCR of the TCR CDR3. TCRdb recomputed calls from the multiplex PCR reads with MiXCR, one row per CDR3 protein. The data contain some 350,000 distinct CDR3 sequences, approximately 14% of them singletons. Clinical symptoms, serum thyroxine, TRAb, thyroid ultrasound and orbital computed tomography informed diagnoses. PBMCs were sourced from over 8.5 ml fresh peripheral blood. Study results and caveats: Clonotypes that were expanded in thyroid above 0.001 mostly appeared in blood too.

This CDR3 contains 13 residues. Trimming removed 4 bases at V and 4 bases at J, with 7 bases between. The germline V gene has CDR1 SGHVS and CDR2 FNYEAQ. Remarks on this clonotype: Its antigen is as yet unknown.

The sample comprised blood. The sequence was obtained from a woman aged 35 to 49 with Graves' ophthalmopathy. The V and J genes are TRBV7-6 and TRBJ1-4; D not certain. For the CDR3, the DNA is TGTGCCAGCAGCTCGCCCCTTAATGAAAAACTGTTTTTT. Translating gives CASSSPLNEKLFF.